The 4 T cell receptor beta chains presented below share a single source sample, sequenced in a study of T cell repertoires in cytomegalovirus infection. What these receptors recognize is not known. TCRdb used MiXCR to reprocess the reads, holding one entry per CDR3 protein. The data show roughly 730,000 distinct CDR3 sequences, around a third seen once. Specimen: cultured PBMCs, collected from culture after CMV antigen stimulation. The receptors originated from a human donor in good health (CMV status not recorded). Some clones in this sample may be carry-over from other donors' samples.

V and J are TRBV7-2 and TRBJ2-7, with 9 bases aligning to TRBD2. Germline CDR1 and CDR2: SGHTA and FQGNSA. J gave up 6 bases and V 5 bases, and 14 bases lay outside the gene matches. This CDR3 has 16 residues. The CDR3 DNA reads TGTGCCAGCAGCCCACAAGGGGGCGGGGGGGCCATCGAGCAGTACTTC. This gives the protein CASSPQGGGGAIEQYF.

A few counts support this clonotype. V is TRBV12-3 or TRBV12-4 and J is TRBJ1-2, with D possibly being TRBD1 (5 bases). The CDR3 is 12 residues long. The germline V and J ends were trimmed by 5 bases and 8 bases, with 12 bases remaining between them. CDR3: CASSPSGRGYTF. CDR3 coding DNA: TGTGCCAGCAGTCCGTCAGGGAGGGGCTACACCTTC.

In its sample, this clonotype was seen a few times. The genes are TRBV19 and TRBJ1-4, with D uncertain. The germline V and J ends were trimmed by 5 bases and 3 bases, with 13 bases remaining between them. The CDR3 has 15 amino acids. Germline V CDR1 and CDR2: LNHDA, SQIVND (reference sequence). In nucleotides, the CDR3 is TGTGCCAGTAGTCTCGGACGCACGCCTAATGAAAAACTGTTTTTT. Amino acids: CASSLGRTPNEKLFF.

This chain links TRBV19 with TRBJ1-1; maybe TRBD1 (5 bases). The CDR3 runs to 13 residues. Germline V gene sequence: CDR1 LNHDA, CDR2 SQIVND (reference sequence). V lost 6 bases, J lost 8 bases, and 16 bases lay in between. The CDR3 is CASSNMGQGEAFF. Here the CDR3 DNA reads TGTGCCAGTAGCAATATGGGCCAGGGAGAAGCTTTCTTT.